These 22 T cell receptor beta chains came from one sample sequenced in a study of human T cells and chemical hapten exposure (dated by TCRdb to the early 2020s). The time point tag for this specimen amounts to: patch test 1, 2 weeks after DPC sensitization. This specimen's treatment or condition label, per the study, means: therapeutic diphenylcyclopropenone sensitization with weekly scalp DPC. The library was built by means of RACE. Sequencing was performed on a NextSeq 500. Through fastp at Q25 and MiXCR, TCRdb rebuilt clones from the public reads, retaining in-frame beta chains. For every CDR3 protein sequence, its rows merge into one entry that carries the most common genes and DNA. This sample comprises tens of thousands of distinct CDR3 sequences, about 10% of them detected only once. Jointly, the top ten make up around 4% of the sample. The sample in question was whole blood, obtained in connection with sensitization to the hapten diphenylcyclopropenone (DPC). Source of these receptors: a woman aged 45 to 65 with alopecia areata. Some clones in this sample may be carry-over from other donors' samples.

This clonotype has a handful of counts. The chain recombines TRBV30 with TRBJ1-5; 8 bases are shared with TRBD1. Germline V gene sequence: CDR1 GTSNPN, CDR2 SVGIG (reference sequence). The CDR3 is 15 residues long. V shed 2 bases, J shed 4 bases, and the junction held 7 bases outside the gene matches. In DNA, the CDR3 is TGTGCCTGGAGTAAGGGGAGACAGGGGAATCAGCCCCAGCATTTT. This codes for CAWSKGRQGNQPQHF. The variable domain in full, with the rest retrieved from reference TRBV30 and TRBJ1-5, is SQTIHQWPATLVQPVGSPLSLECTVEGTSNPNLYWYRQAAGRGLQLLFYSVGIGQISSEVPQNLSASRPQDRQFILSSKKLLLSDSGFYLCAWSKGRQGNQPQHFGDGTRLSIL.

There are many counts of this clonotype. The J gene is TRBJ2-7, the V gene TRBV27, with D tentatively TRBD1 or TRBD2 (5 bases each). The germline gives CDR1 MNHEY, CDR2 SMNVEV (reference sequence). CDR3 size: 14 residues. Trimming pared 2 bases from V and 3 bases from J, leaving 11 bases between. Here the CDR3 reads CASSLERGYYEQYF. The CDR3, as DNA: TGTGCCAGCAGTTTAGAGAGGGGCTACTACGAGCAGTACTTC.

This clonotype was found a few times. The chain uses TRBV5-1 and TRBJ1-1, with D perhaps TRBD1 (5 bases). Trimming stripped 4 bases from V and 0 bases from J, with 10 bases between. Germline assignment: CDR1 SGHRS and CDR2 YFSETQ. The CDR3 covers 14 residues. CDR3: CASSRGSMNTEAFF. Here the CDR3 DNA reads TGCGCCAGCAGCCGGGGGAGCATGAACACTGAAGCTTTCTTT.

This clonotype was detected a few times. CDR3 region: CASSQDSSYNEQFF. DNA of the CDR3: TGTGCCAGCAGCCAAGATTCCTCCTACAATGAGCAGTTCTTC. This sequence joins TRBV4-2 and TRBJ2-1; no firm D call. Per the germline V gene, CDR1 is LGHNA and CDR2 is YNFKEQ. The CDR3 spans 14 residues. V lost 0 bases, J lost 0 bases, and 3 bases lay in between.

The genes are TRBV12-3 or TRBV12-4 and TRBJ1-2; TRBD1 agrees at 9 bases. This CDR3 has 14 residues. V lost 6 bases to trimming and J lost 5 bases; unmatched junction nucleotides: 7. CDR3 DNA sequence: TGTGCCAGCAGCCGCCGGGACAGGGTATATGGCTACACCTTC. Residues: CASSRRDRVYGYTF.

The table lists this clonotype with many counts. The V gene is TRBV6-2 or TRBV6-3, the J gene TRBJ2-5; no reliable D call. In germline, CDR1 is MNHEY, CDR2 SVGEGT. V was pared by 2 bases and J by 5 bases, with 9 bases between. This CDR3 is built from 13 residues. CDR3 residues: CASSYGALETQYF. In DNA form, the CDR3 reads TGTGCCAGCAGTTACGGAGCCCTCGAGACCCAGTACTTC.

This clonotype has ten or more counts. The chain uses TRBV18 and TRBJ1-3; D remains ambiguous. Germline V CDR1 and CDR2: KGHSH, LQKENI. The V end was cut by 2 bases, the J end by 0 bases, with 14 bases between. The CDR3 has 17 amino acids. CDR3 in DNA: TGTGCCAGCTCACCAGGCACGAGGCGGTACTCTGGAAACACCATATATTTT. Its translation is CASSPGTRRYSGNTIYF.

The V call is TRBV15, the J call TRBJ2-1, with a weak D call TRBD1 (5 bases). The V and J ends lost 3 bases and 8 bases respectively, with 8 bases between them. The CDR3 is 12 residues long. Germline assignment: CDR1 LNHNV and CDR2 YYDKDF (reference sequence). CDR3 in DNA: TGTGCCACCAGCAGGCAGGGTTATGAGCAGTTCTTC. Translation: CATSRQGYEQFF. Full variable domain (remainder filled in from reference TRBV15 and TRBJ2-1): DAMVIQNPRYQVTQFGKPVTLSCSQTLNHNVMYWYQQKSSQAPKLLFHYYDKDFNNEADTPDNFQSRRPNTSFCFLDIRSPGLGDTAMYLCATSRQGYEQFFGPGTRLTVL.

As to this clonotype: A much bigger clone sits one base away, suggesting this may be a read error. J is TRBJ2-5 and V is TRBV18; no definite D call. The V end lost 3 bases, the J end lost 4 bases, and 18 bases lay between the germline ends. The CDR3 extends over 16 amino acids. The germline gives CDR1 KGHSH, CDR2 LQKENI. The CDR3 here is CASSPLVDSNRETQYF. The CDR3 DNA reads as TGTGCCAGCTCACCCTTAGTGGATTCGAATAGAGAGACCCAGTACTTC.

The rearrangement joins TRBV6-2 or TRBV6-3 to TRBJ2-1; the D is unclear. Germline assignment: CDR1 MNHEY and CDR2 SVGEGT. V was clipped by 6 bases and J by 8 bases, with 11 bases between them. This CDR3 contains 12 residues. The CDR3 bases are TGTGCCAGCAGATACGGTGGCCATGAGCAGTTCTTC. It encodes CASRYGGHEQFF.

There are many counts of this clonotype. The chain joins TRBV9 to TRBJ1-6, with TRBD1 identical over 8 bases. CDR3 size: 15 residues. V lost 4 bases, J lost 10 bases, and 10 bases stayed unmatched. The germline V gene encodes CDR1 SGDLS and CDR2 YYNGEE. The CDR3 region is CASSPGQGVYSPLHF. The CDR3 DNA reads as TGTGCCAGCAGCCCAGGACAGGGTGTTTACTCACCCCTCCACTTT.

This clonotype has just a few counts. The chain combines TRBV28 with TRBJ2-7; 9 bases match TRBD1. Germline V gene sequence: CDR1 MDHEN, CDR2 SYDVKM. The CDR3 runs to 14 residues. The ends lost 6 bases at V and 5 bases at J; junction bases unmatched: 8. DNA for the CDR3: TGTGCCAGCAGCGGGACAGGGAGGACTAACGAGCAGTACTTC. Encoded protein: CASSGTGRTNEQYF.

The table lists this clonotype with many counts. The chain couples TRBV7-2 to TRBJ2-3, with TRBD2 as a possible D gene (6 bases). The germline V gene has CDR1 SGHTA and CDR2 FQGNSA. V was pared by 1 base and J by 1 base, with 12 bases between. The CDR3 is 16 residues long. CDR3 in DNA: TGTGCCAGCAGCTTAGACGCTGGACTACGCACAGATACGCAGTATTTT. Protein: CASSLDAGLRTDTQYF.

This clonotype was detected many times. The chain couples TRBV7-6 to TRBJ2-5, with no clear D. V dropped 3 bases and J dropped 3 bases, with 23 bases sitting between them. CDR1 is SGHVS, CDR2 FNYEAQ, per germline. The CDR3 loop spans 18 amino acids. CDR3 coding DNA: TGTGCCAGCAGCTTGTCACGTTTTTATAACATTGGGGAAGAGACCCAGTACTTC. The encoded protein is CASSLSRFYNIGEETQYF.

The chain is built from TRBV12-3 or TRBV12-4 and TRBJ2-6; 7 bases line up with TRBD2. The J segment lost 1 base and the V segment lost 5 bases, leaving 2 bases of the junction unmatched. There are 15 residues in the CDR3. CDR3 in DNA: TGTGCCAGCAGTGGGGGGGGATCTGGGGCCAACGTCCTGACTTTC. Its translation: CASSGGGSGANVLTF.

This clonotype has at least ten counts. The chain's CDR3 is CASSYSASTEQFF. The CDR3 DNA follows: TGTGCCAGCAGTTACTCGGCGTCAACTGAGCAGTTCTTC. This rearrangement joins TRBV6-6 to TRBJ2-1; D not certain. CDR3 length: 13 amino acids. V dropped 0 bases and J dropped 9 bases, with 9 bases sitting between them. Germline CDR1 is MNHNY and CDR2 is SVGAGI (reference sequence).

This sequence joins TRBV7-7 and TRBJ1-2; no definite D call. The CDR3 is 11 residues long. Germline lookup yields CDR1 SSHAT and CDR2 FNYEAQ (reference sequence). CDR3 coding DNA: TGTGCTCCCCCGTGGCGGTCTGGCTACACCTTC. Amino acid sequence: CAPPWRSGYTF.

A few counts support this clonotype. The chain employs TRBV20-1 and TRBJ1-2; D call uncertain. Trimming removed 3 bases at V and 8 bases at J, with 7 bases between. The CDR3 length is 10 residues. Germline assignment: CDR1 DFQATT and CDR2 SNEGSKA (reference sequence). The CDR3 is CSASQFGYTF. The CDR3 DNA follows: TGCAGTGCTAGTCAGTTCGGCTACACCTTC.

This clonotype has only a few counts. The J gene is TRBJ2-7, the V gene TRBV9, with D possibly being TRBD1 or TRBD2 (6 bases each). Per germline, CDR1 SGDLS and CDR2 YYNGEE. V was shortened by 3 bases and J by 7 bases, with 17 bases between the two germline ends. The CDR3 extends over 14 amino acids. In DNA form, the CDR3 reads TGTGCCAGCAGCGCGGGACAAAGGAGGGAAGAGCAGTACTTC. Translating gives CASSAGQRREEQYF.

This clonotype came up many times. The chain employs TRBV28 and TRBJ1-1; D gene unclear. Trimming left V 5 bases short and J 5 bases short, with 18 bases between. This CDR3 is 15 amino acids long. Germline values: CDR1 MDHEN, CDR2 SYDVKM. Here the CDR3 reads CASSPWAVGETEAFF. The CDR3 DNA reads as TGTGCCAGCAGTCCCTGGGCGGTGGGCGAAACTGAAGCTTTCTTT.

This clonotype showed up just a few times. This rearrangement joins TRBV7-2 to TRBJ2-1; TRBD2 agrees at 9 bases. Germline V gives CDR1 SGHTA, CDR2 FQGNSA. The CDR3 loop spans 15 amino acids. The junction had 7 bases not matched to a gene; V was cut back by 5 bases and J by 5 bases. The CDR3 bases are TGTGCCAGCAGCAGTCCGACTAGCGGTCACAATGAGCAGTTCTTC. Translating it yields CASSSPTSGHNEQFF. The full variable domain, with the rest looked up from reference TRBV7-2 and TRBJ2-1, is GAGVSQSPSNKVTEKGKDVELRCDPISGHTALYWYRQSLGQGLEFLIYFQGNSAPDKSGLPSDRFSAERTGGSVSTLTIQRTQQEDSAVYLCASSSPTSGHNEQFFGPGTRLTVL.

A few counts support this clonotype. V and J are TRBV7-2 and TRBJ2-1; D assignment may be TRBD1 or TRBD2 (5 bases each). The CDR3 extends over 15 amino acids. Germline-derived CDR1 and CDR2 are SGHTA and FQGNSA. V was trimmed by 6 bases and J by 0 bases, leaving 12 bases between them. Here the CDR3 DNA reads TGTGCCAGCAGGAATTGGGGGAGCTCCTACAATGAGCAGTTCTTC. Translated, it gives CASRNWGSSYNEQFF.